The clone carrying this T cell receptor beta chain was observed a few times. In the same sample, other DNA sequences code for this CDR3. The sample is drawn from a study of cytomegalovirus exposure and HLA in healthy donors. Whole-study context: The use of the same platform for the 100 to 150 validation repertoires and the roughly 680 first-cohort repertoires was reported by a later analysis.

Sequenced by immunoSEQ multiplex PCR; TCRdb stores in-frame clones only, minus some. The data contain roughly 330,000 clones, 87% of them singletons. With 5 bases removed from V and 0 bases from J, the gap between germline ends came to 3 bases. Germline CDR1 is LNHDA and CDR2 is SQIVND (reference sequence). The length of the CDR3 is 12 residues. This chain connects TRBV19 to TRBJ2-3; D uncertain. The origin of this receptor is a woman in her 30s in good health and CMV-seropositive. Sequencing was performed on PBMCs. CDR3 sequence (DNA): TGTGCCAGTAGTCCTAGCACAGATACGCAGTATTTT. Translation: CASSPSTDTQYF.